This entry concerns a single TCR beta chain. One junction end disagrees with the germline gene, perhaps due to a read error. This entry comes from a study of cytomegalovirus exposure and HLA in healthy donors. The CDR3 sequence is 11 residues long. The germline gives CDR1 SGHTA, CDR2 FQGNSA. PCR amplification relied on 60 Vbeta primers (plus 13 Jbeta primers). This table comes from immunoSEQ multiplex PCR, and its TCRdb copy is limited to in-frame clones, with some not included. The table records around 100,000 clones, approximately 82% of them present only once. The source material was PBMCs. This sequence joins TRBV7-2 and TRBJ2-4; D perhaps matches TRBD1 (5 bases). This clonotype was sampled from a female donor in good health and CMV-seropositive. The CDR3 sequence is CASSLGDRQYF. CDR3 DNA: TGTGCCAGCAGTTTAGGCGACAGACAGTACTTC.